This TCR beta chain was found in a study of T cells after yellow fever vaccination. Study-wide results and caveats: Among all clonotypes, a small share was observed in both CD4 and CD8 compartments. Though weaker, the secondary response peaked faster, on day 5 versus 15.

TCRdb reprocessed the 5' RACE reads via MiXCR and lists one record per CDR3 protein. The data contain about 260,000 distinct CDR3 sequences, over 10% of them singletons. Germline V CDR1 and CDR2: SQVTM, ANQGSEA. Trimming took 4 bases from V and 2 from J; bases not matched to a gene: 8. The CDR3 loop spans 14 amino acids. This clonotype was counted only a few times. Its antigen is currently unknown. The chain is built from TRBV29-1 and TRBJ2-7, with 7 bases that match TRBD2. The starting material was CD4+ T cells sorted from PBMCs, obtained 45 days after the yellow fever booster vaccination. The origin of this receptor is a man younger than 40 who received the YFV17D yellow fever vaccine. CDR3: CSVARWEGTYEQYF. In nucleotides, the CDR3 is TGCAGCGTTGCCCGGTGGGAGGGAACCTACGAGCAGTACTTC.